The 4 T cell receptor beta chains below were found in one sample sequenced in a study of CD8 T cells in Susac syndrome. When the RNA was reverse transcribed, random hexamers were used with an input of roughly 0.5 to 1 ug. TCRdb used MiXCR to reprocess the immunoSEQ multiplex PCR reads, holding one entry per CDR3 protein. This table holds 120,000 to 150,000 distinct CDR3 sequences, about 95% found once. Specimen: CD4+ T cells from PBMCs. Source of these receptors: a human donor with multiple sclerosis.

V and J are TRBV7-2 and TRBJ1-2; 8 bases line up with TRBD1. The germline V gene has CDR1 SGHTA and CDR2 FQGNSA. Losses at the gene ends were 0 bases for V and 7 bases for J; bases not matched to a gene: 10. This CDR3 contains 16 residues. The CDR3 bases are TGTGCCAGCAGCTTAGCGACGAAACAGGGGGGACGTGGCTACACCTTC. It is translated as CASSLATKQGGRGYTF.

V is TRBV7-2 and J is TRBJ2-1; possibly TRBD2 for D (6 bases). Germline assignment: CDR1 SGHTA and CDR2 FQGNSA. The CDR3 extends over 13 amino acids. Trimming removed 2 bases from V and 10 bases from J, with 12 bases in between. CDR3 residues: CASSLRGTPEQFF. The CDR3 DNA reads TGTGCCAGCAGCTTACGGGGGACTCCCGAGCAGTTCTTC.

The chain recombines TRBV14 with TRBJ1-2, with 9 bases lining up with TRBD1. CDR3 size: 16 residues. J lost 3 bases, V lost 4 bases, and 9 bases had no gene match. Germline V gives CDR1 SGHDN, CDR2 FVKESK. The CDR3 DNA reads as TGTGCCAGCAGCCTCTTGGGACAGGGTAGTGACTATGGCTACACCTTC. This gives the protein CASSLLGQGSDYGYTF.

The chain carries TRBV30 and TRBJ1-1; D uncertain. Germline values: CDR1 GTSNPN, CDR2 SVGIG (reference sequence). The CDR3 totals 12 residues. Trimming shortened V by 4 bases and J by 1 base, and 7 bases separated the two germline ends. In DNA form, the CDR3 reads TGTGCCTGGACGGAAGGGAACACTGAAGCTTTCTTT. This gives the protein CAWTEGNTEAFF.